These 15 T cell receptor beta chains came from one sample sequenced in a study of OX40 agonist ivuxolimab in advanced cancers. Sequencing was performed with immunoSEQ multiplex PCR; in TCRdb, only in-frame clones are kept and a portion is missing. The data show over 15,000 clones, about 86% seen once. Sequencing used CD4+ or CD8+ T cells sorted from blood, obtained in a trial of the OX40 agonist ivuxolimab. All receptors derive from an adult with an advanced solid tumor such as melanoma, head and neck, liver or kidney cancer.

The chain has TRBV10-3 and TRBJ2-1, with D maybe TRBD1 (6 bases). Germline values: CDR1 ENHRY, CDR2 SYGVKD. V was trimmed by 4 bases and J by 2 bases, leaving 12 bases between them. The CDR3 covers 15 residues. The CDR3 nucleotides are TGTGCCATCAGTGGGCTACAGGGTACCTACAATGAGCAGTTCTTC. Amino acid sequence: CAISGLQGTYNEQFF.

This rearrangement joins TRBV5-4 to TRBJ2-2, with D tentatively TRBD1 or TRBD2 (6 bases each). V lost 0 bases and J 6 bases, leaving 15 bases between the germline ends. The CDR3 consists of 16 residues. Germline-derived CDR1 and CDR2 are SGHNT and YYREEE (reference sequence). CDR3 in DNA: TGTGCCAGCAGCTTGGCCTGGGGCCGGGGGCCCGGGGAGCTGTTTTTT. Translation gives CASSLAWGRGPGELFF. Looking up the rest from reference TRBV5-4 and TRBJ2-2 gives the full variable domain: ETGVTQSPTHLIKTRGQQVTLRCSSQSGHNTVSWYQQALGQGPQFIFQYYREEENGRGNFPPRFSGLQFPNYSSELNVNALELDDSALYLCASSLAWGRGPGELFFGEGSRLTVL.

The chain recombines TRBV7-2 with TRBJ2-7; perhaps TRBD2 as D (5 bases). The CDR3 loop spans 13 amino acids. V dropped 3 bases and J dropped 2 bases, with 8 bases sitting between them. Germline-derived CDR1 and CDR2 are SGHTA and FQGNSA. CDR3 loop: CASSFEGTYEQYF. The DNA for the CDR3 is TGTGCCAGCAGCTTTGAGGGTACCTACGAGCAGTACTTC.

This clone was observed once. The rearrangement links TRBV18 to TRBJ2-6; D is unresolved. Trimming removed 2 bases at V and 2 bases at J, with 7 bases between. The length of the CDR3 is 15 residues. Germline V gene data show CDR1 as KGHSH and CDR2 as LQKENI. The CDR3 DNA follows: TGTGCCAGCTCACCAGCAGTAGCTGGGGCCAACGTCCTGACTTTC. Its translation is CASSPAVAGANVLTF.

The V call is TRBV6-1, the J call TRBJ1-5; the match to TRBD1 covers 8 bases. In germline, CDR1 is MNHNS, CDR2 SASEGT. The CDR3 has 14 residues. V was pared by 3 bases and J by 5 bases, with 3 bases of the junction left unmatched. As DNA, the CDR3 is TGTGCCAGCAGTGAGGGACAGGTCCATCAGCCCCAGCATTTT. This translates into CASSEGQVHQPQHF.

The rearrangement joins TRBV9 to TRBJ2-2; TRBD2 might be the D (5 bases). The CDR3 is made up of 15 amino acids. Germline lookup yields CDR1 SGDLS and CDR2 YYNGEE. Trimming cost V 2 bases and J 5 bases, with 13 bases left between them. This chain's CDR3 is CASSVRADITGELFF. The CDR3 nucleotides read TGTGCCAGCAGCGTCCGAGCGGATATAACCGGGGAGCTGTTTTTT.

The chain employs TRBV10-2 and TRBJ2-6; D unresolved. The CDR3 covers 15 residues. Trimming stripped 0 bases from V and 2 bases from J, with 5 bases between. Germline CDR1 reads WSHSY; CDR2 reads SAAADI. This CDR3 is CASSESSAGANVLTF. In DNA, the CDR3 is TGCGCCAGCAGTGAGTCTTCAGCTGGGGCCAACGTCCTGACTTTC.

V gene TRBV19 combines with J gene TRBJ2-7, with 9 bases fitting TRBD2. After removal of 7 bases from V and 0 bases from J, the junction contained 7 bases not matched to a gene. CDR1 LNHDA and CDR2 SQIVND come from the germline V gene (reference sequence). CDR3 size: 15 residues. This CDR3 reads CASTLAGGNSYEQYF. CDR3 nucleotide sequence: TGTGCCAGTACCCTTGCGGGAGGGAACTCCTACGAGCAGTACTTC.

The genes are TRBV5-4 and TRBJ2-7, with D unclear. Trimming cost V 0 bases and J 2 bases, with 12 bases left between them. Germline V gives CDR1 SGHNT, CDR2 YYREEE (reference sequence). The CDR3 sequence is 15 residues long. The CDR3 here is CASSLGLSTTYEQYF. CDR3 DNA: TGTGCCAGCAGCTTGGGATTGTCGACCACCTACGAGCAGTACTTC. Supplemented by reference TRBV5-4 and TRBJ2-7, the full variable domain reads ETGVTQSPTHLIKTRGQQVTLRCSSQSGHNTVSWYQQALGQGPQFIFQYYREEENGRGNFPPRFSGLQFPNYSSELNVNALELDDSALYLCASSLGLSTTYEQYFGPGTRLTVT.

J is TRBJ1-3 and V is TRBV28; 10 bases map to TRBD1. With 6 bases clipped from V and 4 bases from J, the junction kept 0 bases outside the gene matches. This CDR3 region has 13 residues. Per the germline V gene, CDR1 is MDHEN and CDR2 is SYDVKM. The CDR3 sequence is CASRTGGGNTIYF. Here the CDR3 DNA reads TGTGCCAGCAGGACAGGGGGCGGAAACACCATATATTTT.

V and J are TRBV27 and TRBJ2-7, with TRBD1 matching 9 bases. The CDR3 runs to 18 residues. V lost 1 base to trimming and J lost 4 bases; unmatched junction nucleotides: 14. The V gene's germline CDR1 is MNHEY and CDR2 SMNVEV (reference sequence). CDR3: CASSLLYVPGQGAYEQYF. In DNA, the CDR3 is TGTGCCAGCAGTTTATTATACGTGCCGGGACAGGGCGCTTACGAGCAGTACTTC.

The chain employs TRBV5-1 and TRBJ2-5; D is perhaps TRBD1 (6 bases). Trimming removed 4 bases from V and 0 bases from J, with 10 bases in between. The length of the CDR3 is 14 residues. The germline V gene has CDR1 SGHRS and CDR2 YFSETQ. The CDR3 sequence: CASSIQGDQETQYF. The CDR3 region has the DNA TGCGCCAGCAGCATACAGGGAGACCAAGAGACCCAGTACTTC.

CDR3 region: CAWSSWWEGNNEQFF. The CDR3 nucleotides are TGTGCCTGGAGTTCTTGGTGGGAGGGGAACAATGAGCAGTTCTTC. The V call is TRBV30, the J call TRBJ2-1, with 7 positions matching TRBD2. This CDR3 spans 15 amino acids. The germline CDR1 and CDR2 sequences are GTSNPN and SVGIG (reference sequence). The ends lost 2 bases at V and 5 bases at J; junction bases unmatched: 9.

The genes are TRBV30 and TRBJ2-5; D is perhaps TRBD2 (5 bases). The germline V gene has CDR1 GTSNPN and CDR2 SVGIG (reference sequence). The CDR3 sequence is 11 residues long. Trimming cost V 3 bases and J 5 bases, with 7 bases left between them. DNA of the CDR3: TGTGCCTGGAGACCGGGGGAGACCCAGTACTTC. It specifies CAWRPGETQYF. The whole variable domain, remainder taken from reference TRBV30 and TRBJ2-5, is SQTIHQWPATLVQPVGSPLSLECTVEGTSNPNLYWYRQAAGRGLQLLFYSVGIGQISSEVPQNLSASRPQDRQFILSSKKLLLSDSGFYLCAWRPGETQYFGPGTRLLVL.

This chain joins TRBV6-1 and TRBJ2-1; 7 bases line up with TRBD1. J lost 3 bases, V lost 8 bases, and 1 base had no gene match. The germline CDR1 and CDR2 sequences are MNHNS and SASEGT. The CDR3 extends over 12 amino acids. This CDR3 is CASGTVYNEQFF. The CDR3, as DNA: TGTGCCAGCGGGACAGTCTACAATGAGCAGTTCTTC.